This TCR beta chain was found in a study of OX40 agonist ivuxolimab in advanced cancers. Study-wide results and caveats: CD8+ T cells averaged more expanded clones than CD4+.

A note on this clone: Its antigen is not known.

TCRdb's copy holds only in-frame clones and misses some; the assay was immunoSEQ multiplex PCR. The sample carries approximately 39,000 clones, around nine tenths recorded once. The CDR3 sequence is 14 residues long. Germline values: CDR1 MNHEY, CDR2 SMNVEV (reference sequence). Trimming took 5 bases from V and 1 from J, leaving 8 bases between them. Source: CD4+ or CD8+ T cells sorted from blood, taken in a trial of the OX40 agonist ivuxolimab. The chain joins TRBV27 to TRBJ2-2; D unclear. The receptor comes from an adult with an advanced solid tumor such as melanoma, head and neck, liver or kidney cancer. CDR3 bases: TGTGCCAGCAGTCTCCTACAGAACACCGGGGAGCTGTTTTTT. This translates into CASSLLQNTGELFF.